These T cell receptor beta chains were read from a single sample in a study of metastatic and nonmetastatic thyroid tumors. With MiXCR, TCRdb reprocessed the PCR reads. The table shows roughly 93,000 clones, with about 12% occurring only once. The sequenced sample was blood. The receptors were sampled from a female donor with papillary thyroid cancer or a benign thyroid nodule (not recorded which). Some clones in this sample may be carry-over from other donors' samples. CDR3s include the opening cysteine and the closing phenylalanine or tryptophan. Clone size is stated in some rows and not others, as once, few, many or a class when expanded.

>TRBJ2-3|many|TRBV12-3/TRBV12-4
CASSLGRGRVRTTSTDTQYF
>TRBJ1-3|many|TRBV9
CASSAGWGPGNTIYF
>TRBJ2-7|many|TRBV7-2
CASSPAGRGREQYF
>TRBJ2-3|many|TRBV28
CASSFPRGFADTQYF
>TRBJ2-5|many|TRBV3-1
CASSQPSGETQYF
>TRBJ2-1|once|TRBV5-1
CASSLVGEQFF
>TRBJ1-4|many|TRBV27
CASRAGVATNEKLFF
>TRBJ2-1|many|TRBV20-1
CSARSTSTGRTYNEQFF
>TRBJ1-2|.|TRBV27
CASSSTGAYDGYTF
>TRBJ2-7|many|TRBV19
CASSRGTSVYEQYF
>TRBJ2-1|.|TRBV5-4
CASSFPSGGYNEQFF